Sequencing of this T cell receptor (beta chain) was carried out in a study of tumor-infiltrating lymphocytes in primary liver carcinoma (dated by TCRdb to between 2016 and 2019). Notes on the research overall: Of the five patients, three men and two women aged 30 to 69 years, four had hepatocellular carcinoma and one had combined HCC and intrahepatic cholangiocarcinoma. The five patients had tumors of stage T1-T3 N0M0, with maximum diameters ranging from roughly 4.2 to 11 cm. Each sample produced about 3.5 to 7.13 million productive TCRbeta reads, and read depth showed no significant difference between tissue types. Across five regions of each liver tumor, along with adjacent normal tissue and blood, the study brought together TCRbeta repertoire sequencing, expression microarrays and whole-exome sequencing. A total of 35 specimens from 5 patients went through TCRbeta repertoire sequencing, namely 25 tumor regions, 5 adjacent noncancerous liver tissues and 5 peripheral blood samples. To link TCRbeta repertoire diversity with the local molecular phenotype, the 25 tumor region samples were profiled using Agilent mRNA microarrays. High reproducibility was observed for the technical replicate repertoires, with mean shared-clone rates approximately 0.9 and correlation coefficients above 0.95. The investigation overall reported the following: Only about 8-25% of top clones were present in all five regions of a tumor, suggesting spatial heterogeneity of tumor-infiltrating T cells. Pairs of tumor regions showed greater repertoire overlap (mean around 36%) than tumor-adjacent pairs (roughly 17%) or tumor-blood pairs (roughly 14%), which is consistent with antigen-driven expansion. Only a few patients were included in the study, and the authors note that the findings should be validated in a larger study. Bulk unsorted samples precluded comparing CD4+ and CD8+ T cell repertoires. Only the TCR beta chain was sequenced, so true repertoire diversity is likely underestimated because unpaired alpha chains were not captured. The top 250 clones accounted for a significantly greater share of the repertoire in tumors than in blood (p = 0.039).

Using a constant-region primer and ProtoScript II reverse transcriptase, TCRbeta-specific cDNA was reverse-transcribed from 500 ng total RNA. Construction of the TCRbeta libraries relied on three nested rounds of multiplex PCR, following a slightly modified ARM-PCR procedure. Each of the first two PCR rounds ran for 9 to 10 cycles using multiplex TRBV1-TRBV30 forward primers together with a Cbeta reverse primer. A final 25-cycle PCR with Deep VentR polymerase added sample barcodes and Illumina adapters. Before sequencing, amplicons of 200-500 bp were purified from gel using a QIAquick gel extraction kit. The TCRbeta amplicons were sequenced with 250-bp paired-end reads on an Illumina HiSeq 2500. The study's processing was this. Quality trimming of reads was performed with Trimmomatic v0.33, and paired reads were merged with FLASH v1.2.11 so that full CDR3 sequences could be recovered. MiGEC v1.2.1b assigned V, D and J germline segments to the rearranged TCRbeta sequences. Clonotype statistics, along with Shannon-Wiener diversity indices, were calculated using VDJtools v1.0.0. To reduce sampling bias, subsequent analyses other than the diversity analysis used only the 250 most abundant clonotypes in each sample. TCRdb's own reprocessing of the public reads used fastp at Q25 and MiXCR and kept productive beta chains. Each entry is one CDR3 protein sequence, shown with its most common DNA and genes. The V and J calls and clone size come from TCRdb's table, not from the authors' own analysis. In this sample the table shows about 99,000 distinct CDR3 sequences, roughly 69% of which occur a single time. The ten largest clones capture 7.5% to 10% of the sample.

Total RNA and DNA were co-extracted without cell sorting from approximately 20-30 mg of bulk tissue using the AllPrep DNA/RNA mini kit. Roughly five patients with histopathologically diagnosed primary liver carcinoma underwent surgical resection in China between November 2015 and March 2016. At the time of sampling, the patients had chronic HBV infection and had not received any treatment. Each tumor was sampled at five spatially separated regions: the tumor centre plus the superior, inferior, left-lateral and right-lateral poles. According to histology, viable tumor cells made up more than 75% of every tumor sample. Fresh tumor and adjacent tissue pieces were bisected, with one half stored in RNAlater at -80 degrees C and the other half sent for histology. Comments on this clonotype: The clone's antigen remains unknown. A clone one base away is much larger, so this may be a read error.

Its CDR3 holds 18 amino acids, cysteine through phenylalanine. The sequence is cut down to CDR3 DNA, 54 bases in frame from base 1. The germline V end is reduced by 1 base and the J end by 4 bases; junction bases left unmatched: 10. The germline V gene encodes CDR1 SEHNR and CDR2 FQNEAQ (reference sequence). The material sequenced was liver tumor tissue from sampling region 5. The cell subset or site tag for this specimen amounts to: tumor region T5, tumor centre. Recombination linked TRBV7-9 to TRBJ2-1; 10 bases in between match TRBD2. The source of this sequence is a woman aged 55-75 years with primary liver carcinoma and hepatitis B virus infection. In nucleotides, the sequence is TGTGCCAGCAGCTTAGTTCTCGGGCTAGCGGGAGATTACAATGAGCAGTTCTTC. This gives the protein CASSLVLGLAGDYNEQFF.